These T cell receptor beta chains were read from a single sample in a study of persistence of HIV-infected CD4 T cells. These receptors are not linked to any known antigen. Method: immunoSEQ multiplex PCR; TCRdb's copy keeps in-frame clones and lacks some. Of 30,000 to 45,000 clones listed, over 65% are singletons. Sequences were derived from cultured CD4+ T cells from PBMCs, sampled from a patient who received antiretroviral therapy. The receptors here all came from an adult with HIV. The donor label of this sample is uncertain. The CDR3 runs from the conserved cysteine through the conserved F or W. D genes are given only for firm matches. Expanded clones are given a class, and other clones once, few, many or no size at all.

clone_size j_call v_call d_call cdr3_nt cdr3_aa
- TRBJ2-3 TRBV5-1 - TGCGCCAGCAGCTTGGCCCCGGGGGCCGAGAGAACAGATACGCAGTATTTT CASSLAPGAERTDTQYF
- TRBJ1-2 TRBV19 TRBD1 TGTGCCAGTAGTACCAGCACCGGGACAGGAAGATACTATGGCTACACCTTC CASSTSTGTGRYYGYTF
- TRBJ1-1 TRBV6-5 - TGTGCCAGCAGTTCCACTCTCGGACGGGAGCCCGTGAGGGCTTTCTTT CASSSTLGREPVRAFF
- TRBJ1-4 TRBV6-5 - TGTGCCAGCAGTTGGGGGGGCGCTGGGAAACTGTTTTTT CASSWGGAGKLFF
once TRBJ1-5 TRBV7-9 - TGTGCCAGCAGCTTAACGGGGGACGGCAATCAGCCCCAGCATTTT CASSLTGDGNQPQHF
- TRBJ2-2 TRBV6-5 TRBD1 TGTGCCAGCTCTCGACAGGGTCGGGCCGGGGAGCTGTTTTTT CASSRQGRAGELFF
- TRBJ2-3 TRBV9 - TGTGCCAGCAGCGTAGGGGGTTTACAGGCAGATACGCAGTATTTT CASSVGGLQADTQYF
- TRBJ2-7 TRBV21-1 - TGTGCCACCTTAACACGGGGCAGGAGACCCTACGAGCAGTACTTC CATLTRGRRPYEQYF
- TRBJ2-4 TRBV3-1/TRBV3-2 - TGTGCCAGCAGCCAAGATGGGAGATTCGGCAAAAACATTCAGTACTTC CASSQDGRFGKNIQYF
- TRBJ1-1 TRBV5-4 - TGTGCCAGCAGCTTGGGGTCGGTGCGGACTGAAGCTTTCTTT CASSLGSVRTEAFF
once TRBJ2-3 TRBV5-5 - TGTGCCAGCAGCTTTCGGGGGGCCACCGGGTCAGATACGCAGTATTTT CASSFRGATGSDTQYF
- TRBJ1-2 TRBV11-3 - TGTGCCAGCAGCATTGGAGACTATGGCTACACCTTC CASSIGDYGYTF
- TRBJ1-6 TRBV28 - TGTGCCAGCAGTAGGGACGGTTATAATTCACCCCTCCACTTT CASSRDGYNSPLHF
- TRBJ2-7 TRBV3-1/TRBV3-2 TRBD2 TGTGCCAGCAGCTCCCTAGGACTAGCGATCTACGAGCAGTACTTC CASSSLGLAIYEQYF
- TRBJ2-7 TRBV13 - TGTGCCAGCAGCCTACGCGGGGACCTCAGCTCCTACGAGCAGTACTTC CASSLRGDLSSYEQYF
few TRBJ2-7 TRBV5-1 - TGCGCCAGCAAAAGGGAGGGGGCGGGGGAGCAGTACTTC CASKREGAGEQYF
- TRBJ1-2 TRBV14 - TGTGCCAGCAGCCCGGACGGAAACTATGGCTACACCTTC CASSPDGNYGYTF
- TRBJ1-1 TRBV19 - TGTGCCAGTACCGGGGAGGGGGGGACTGAAGCTTTCTTT CASTGEGGTEAFF
- TRBJ2-1 TRBV5-1 TRBD1 TGCGCCAGCAGCTTGGAGACAGGGGTTAGAAATGAGCAGTTCTTC CASSLETGVRNEQFF
- TRBJ1-1 TRBV5-8 TRBD1 TGTGCCAGCAGCTTACAATATGGACAGGGGGCGAGCACTGAAGCTTTCTTT CASSLQYGQGASTEAFF
- TRBJ2-1 TRBV27 TRBD2 TGTGCCAGCAAGCGGGGGGCTTACAATGAGCAGTTCTTC CASKRGAYNEQFF
- TRBJ1-1 TRBV15 - TGTGCCACCAGCAGAGACACAGGCGAAGCTTTCTTT CATSRDTGEAFF
- TRBJ2-1 TRBV27 - TGTGCCAGCAGACCGGGACATGGGGTTTTTTCCTACAATGAGCAGTTCTTC CASRPGHGVFSYNEQFF
few TRBJ1-2 TRBV19 - - CASSILANYGYTF
few TRBJ1-2 TRBV7-9 - TGTGCCAGCAGCAAAAATCAGGGGACTGGCTACACCTTC CASSKNQGTGYTF
few TRBJ1-2 TRBV18 - TGTGCCAGCTCACCACCAACGATCCATGGCTACACCTTC CASSPPTIHGYTF
- TRBJ2-2 TRBV9 TRBD1 TGTGCCAGCAGCAGAAGGACAGGGGGCACCGGGGAGCTGTTTTTT CASSRRTGGTGELFF